The 32 T cell receptor beta chains listed next were all sequenced from one sample in a study of cytomegalovirus exposure and HLA in healthy donors. Profiling relied on immunoSEQ multiplex PCR, and the TCRdb table lists in-frame clones only, not all of them. The sample contains some 240,000 clones, roughly 80% of which appear only once. The sequencing sample was made of PBMCs. These receptors came from a woman between 18 and 29 years old in good health and CMV-seronegative.

The V gene is TRBV10-3, the J gene TRBJ1-1; possible D gene TRBD1, 5 bases. V lost 10 bases and J lost 5, with 17 bases in between. From germline, CDR1 is ENHRY and CDR2 SYGVKD. The CDR3 consists of 13 residues. The CDR3 region has the DNA TGTGCCACCAGGGAAGCCCTGGGGACTGAAGCTTTCTTT. This codes for CATREALGTEAFF.

This clone was seen just once. Sequence at one end of the junction differs from germline and may be a read error. The V and J genes are TRBV18 and TRBJ2-3; D remains ambiguous. Germline V lookup: CDR1 KGHSH, CDR2 LQKENI. The CDR3 has 12 residues. CDR3: CASSPSTDTQYF. The CDR3 coding sequence is TGTGCCAGCTCACCAAGCACGGATACGCAGTATTTT.

CDR3 amino acids: CASTPGLGAGEKLFF. Written as DNA, the CDR3 is TGTGCCAGCACTCCAGGATTGGGGGCAGGTGAAAAACTGTTTTTT. V is TRBV28 and J is TRBJ1-4; the D gene is possibly TRBD1 (6 bases). V lost 7 bases and J lost 7, with 19 bases in between. CDR1 is MDHEN and CDR2 is SYDVKM in the germline V gene. The CDR3 loop spans 15 amino acids.

V and J are TRBV30 and TRBJ2-4; D gene ambiguous. Germline V gene lookup returns CDR1 GTSNPN and CDR2 SVGIG (reference sequence). This CDR3 is built from 13 residues. With 5 bases removed from V and 0 bases from J, the gap between germline ends came to 8 bases. The CDR3 sequence is CAWAPIAKNIQYF. DNA for the CDR3: TGTGCCTGGGCTCCAATAGCCAAAAACATTCAGTACTTC.

In its sample, this clone was seen once. The gene calls are TRBV6-5 and TRBJ2-7, with 7 bases lining up with TRBD1. After removal of 4 bases from V and 3 bases from J, the junction contained 6 bases not matched to a gene. Germline V gene data show CDR1 as MNHEY and CDR2 as SVGAGI. The CDR3 runs 14 residues. The CDR3 here is CASSSWDRNYEQYF. DNA for the CDR3: TGTGCCAGCAGTTCGTGGGACAGAAACTACGAGCAGTACTTC.

The genes are TRBV6-1 and TRBJ2-1; TRBD2 aligns across 8 bases. The J segment lost 6 bases and the V segment lost 2 bases, leaving 15 bases of the junction unmatched. Germline V CDR1 and CDR2: MNHNS, SASEGT. This CDR3 is built from 18 residues. CDR3 coding DNA: TGTGCCAGCAGTGAATATGGTGGAACCGGGACTAGAGGCAATGAGCAGTTCTTC. Protein product: CASSEYGGTGTRGNEQFF.

The CDR3 here is CASTPGLHEKLFF. CDR3 in DNA: TGTGCCAGTACCCCGGGACTCCATGAAAAACTGTTTTTT. The chain couples TRBV19 to TRBJ1-4; possible D gene TRBD1, 5 bases. CDR1 LNHDA and CDR2 SQIVND come from the germline V gene (reference sequence). The CDR3 is 13 amino acids. The ends were cut back, 7 bases at V and 6 bases at J, with 12 bases in the middle.

The V gene is TRBV5-4, the J gene TRBJ2-1, with D maybe TRBD1 (6 bases). The ends were cut back, 4 bases at V and 6 bases at J, with 20 bases in the middle. The length of the CDR3 is 16 residues. Looked up from germline, CDR1 is SGHNT and CDR2 is YYREEE (reference sequence). In nucleotides, the CDR3 is TGTGCCAGCAGCCATGCTCCGGGACAAGCAGGCAATGAGCAGTTCTTC. Its protein product is CASSHAPGQAGNEQFF.

The chain carries TRBV5-1 and TRBJ2-3, with a tentative D call TRBD2 (5 bases). V lost 4 bases to trimming and J lost 6 bases, with 9 bases between them. This CDR3 region has 12 residues. CDR1 is SGHRS, CDR2 YFSETQ, per germline. The CDR3 loop is CASSPGGDTQYF. The CDR3 nucleotides are TGCGCCAGCAGCCCGGGCGGGGATACGCAGTATTTT.

The chain couples TRBV5-1 to TRBJ2-1; D is uncertain. Germline-derived CDR1 and CDR2 are SGHRS and YFSETQ. V was pared by 1 base and J by 2 bases, with 4 bases between. The CDR3 is 13 residues long. The DNA for the CDR3 is TGCGCCAGCAGCTTGCGGGCCTACAATGAGCAGTTCTTC. Its protein is CASSLRAYNEQFF. The whole variable domain, filled in from reference TRBV5-1 and TRBJ2-1, reads KAGVTQTPRYLIKTRGQQVTLSCSPISGHRSVSWYQQTPGQGLQFLFEYFSETQRNKGNFPGRFSGRQFSNSRSEMNVSTLELGDSALYLCASSLRAYNEQFFGPGTRLTVL.

CDR3: CASSLAQGGYEQYF. DNA for the CDR3: TGCGCCAGCAGCTTGGCACAGGGGGGATACGAGCAGTACTTC. The chain links TRBV5-1 to TRBJ2-7; 8 bases agree with TRBD1. The CDR3 runs to 14 residues. Germline V gene lookup returns CDR1 SGHRS and CDR2 YFSETQ. V dropped 0 bases and J dropped 4; count of bases not matched to a gene: 3.

This clone occurred a few times. The rearrangement links TRBV10-2 to TRBJ2-7; no clear D. CDR1 is WSHSY, CDR2 SAAADI, per germline. Trimming removed 8 bases from V and 2 bases from J, with 10 bases in between. The CDR3 runs 12 residues. The DNA of the CDR3 is TGCGCCAGCGGAACGCCTCCCTACGAGCAGTACTTC. Encoded protein: CASGTPPYEQYF.

The J gene is TRBJ2-1, the V gene TRBV27; D is possibly TRBD2 (6 bases). Trimming cost V 7 bases and J 8 bases, with 18 bases left between them. The CDR3 has 14 residues. Germline V lookup: CDR1 MNHEY, CDR2 SMNVEV (reference sequence). The CDR3 nucleotides are TGTGCCAGCACACTATTCACCGGGAGCTATGAGCAGTTCTTC. It translates to CASTLFTGSYEQFF.

The CDR3 bases are TGCGCCAGCAGCCGGGGACTAGCGGGGGGATTCACAGATACGCAGTATTTT. Translated: CASSRGLAGGFTDTQYF. The chain couples TRBV5-1 to TRBJ2-3; TRBD2 agrees at 15 bases. Germline loops: CDR1 SGHRS, CDR2 YFSETQ. Germline trimming cut 4 bases from V and 2 bases from J; bases unmatched to any gene: 5. This CDR3 is built from 17 residues.

This clone was recorded only once. The chain employs TRBV2 and TRBJ2-5, with no clear D. The CDR3 spans 13 residues. The germline V gene encodes CDR1 SNHLY and CDR2 FYNNEI. The germline V and J ends were trimmed by 6 bases and 1 base, with 9 bases remaining between them. The CDR3 region has the DNA TGTGCCAGCAGCCTTGAAACCCAAGAGACCCAGTACTTC. Its translation: CASSLETQETQYF.

The chain recombines TRBV10-3 with TRBJ2-3; D is undetermined. The length of the CDR3 is 14 residues. Trimming removed 9 bases at V and 4 bases at J, with 17 bases between. Germline loops: CDR1 ENHRY, CDR2 SYGVKD. The CDR3 coding sequence is TGTGCCATTAGGGTTGGAGAGTTCCCAGATACGCAGTATTTT. Amino acids: CAIRVGEFPDTQYF.

The V gene is TRBV19, the J gene TRBJ1-2, with 8 bases matching TRBD1. The germline V gene has CDR1 LNHDA and CDR2 SQIVND (reference sequence). With V trimmed by 3 bases and J by 2 bases, 5 bases remained unmatched. The CDR3 is made up of 15 amino acids. The chain's CDR3 is CASSIPRGLNYGYTF. In DNA form, the CDR3 reads TGTGCCAGTAGTATCCCCAGGGGGCTAAACTATGGCTACACCTTC.

The chain has TRBV27 and TRBJ1-2; D is unclear. The CDR3 has 17 residues. Per the germline V gene, CDR1 is MNHEY and CDR2 is SMNVEV (reference sequence). The germline V and J ends were trimmed by 1 base and 0 bases, with 15 bases remaining between them. For the CDR3, the DNA is TGTGCCAGCAGTTTATTCCCCCTGACCCGATCTAACTATGGCTACACCTTC. Translation: CASSLFPLTRSNYGYTF.

This clone was recorded once. V and J are TRBV29-1 and TRBJ2-1; possibly TRBD2 for D (5 bases). Germline loops: CDR1 SQVTM, CDR2 ANQGSEA. V lost 4 bases and J 2 bases, leaving 9 bases between the germline ends. The CDR3 spans 13 residues. The chain's CDR3 is CSVVGETYNEQFF. The DNA of the CDR3 is TGCAGCGTTGTGGGAGAAACCTACAATGAGCAGTTCTTC.

This clone was counted once. The chain couples TRBV6-5 to TRBJ2-1, with 10 positions matching TRBD1. V shed 6 bases and J 6 bases; nucleotides not matched to a gene: 8. The CDR3 is made up of 15 amino acids. Germline loops: CDR1 MNHEY, CDR2 SVGAGI. The DNA of the CDR3 is TGTGCCAGCAGGCCGGACAGGGGGAAGGCCAATGAGCAGTTCTTC. Its protein product is CASRPDRGKANEQFF.

This sequence joins TRBV28 and TRBJ1-2; possible D gene TRBD1, 5 bases. Trimming left V 3 bases short and J 0 bases short, with 8 bases between. The CDR3 totals 14 residues. CDR1 and CDR2 (germline): MDHEN, SYDVKM. The CDR3 sequence: CASSFPGPNYGYTF. Written as DNA, the CDR3 is TGTGCCAGCAGTTTCCCAGGGCCTAACTATGGCTACACCTTC.

This chain connects TRBV19 to TRBJ2-7, with 8 nucleotides matching TRBD2. The length of the CDR3 is 15 residues. Per the germline V gene, CDR1 is LNHDA and CDR2 is SQIVND (reference sequence). Trimming removed 3 bases from V and 6 bases from J; junction bases left unmatched: 10. As DNA, the CDR3 is TGTGCCAGTAGTATCCGGGGGGGGCCCTCTCCCGAGCAGTACTTC. It codes for CASSIRGGPSPEQYF. Full variable domain (outside the CDR3, taken from reference TRBV19 and TRBJ2-7): DGGITQSPKYLFRKEGQNVTLSCEQNLNHDAMYWYRQDPGQGLRLIYYSQIVNDFQKGDIAEGYSVSREKKESFPLTVTSAQKNPTAFYLCASSIRGGPSPEQYFGPGTRLTVT.

V gene TRBV11-2 combines with J gene TRBJ2-7, with TRBD2 identical over 12 bases. The CDR3 totals 18 residues. V shed 0 bases and J 5 bases; nucleotides not matched to a gene: 11. The germline gives CDR1 SGHAT, CDR2 FQNNGV. In DNA, the CDR3 is TGTGCCAGCAGCTTAGATCGGGGGACTAGCGGGTTTTTCAACGAGCAGTACTTC. Translated, it gives CASSLDRGTSGFFNEQYF.

The chain links TRBV5-1 to TRBJ2-3, with D perhaps TRBD2 (5 bases). CDR3 size: 16 residues. CDR1 is SGHRS, CDR2 YFSETQ, per germline. The ends were cut back, 0 bases at V and 0 bases at J, with 11 bases in the middle. The CDR3 DNA sequence: TGCGCCAGCAGCTTGGCCCTAGCAGGTAGCACAGATACGCAGTATTTT. This codes for CASSLALAGSTDTQYF.

This rearrangement joins TRBV5-1 to TRBJ2-1; D gene uncertain. The CDR3 runs 14 residues. CDR1 is SGHRS, CDR2 YFSETQ, per germline. V lost 0 bases and J lost 3, with 7 bases in between. The CDR3 here is CASSLGSHYNEQFF. The CDR3 DNA reads as TGCGCCAGCAGCTTGGGCAGCCACTACAATGAGCAGTTCTTC.

The rearrangement links TRBV15 to TRBJ2-7, with 9 bases aligning to TRBD1. The CDR3 has 14 amino acids. J was trimmed by 6 bases and V by 5 bases; bases with no gene match: 8. The germline V gene has CDR1 LNHNV and CDR2 YYDKDF (reference sequence). DNA for the CDR3: TGTGCCACCAGCCACATTCGGACAGGGGCCGAGCAGTACTTC. This encodes CATSHIRTGAEQYF.

The chain employs TRBV9 and TRBJ2-3; 7 bases align to TRBD2. The germline CDR1 and CDR2 sequences are SGDLS and YYNGEE. This CDR3 is built from 16 residues. V shed 4 bases and J 5 bases; nucleotides not matched to a gene: 13. CDR3 amino acids: CASSRSGAPRGDTQYF. The DNA of the CDR3 is TGTGCCAGCAGCAGAAGCGGGGCCCCGAGGGGAGATACGCAGTATTTT.

The chain joins TRBV11-2 to TRBJ1-1; maybe TRBD1 (5 bases). The germline CDR1 and CDR2 sequences are SGHAT and FQNNGV. With 4 bases removed from V and 0 bases from J, the gap between germline ends came to 9 bases. The CDR3 sequence is 14 residues long. This CDR3 reads CASSSDRVNTEAFF. CDR3 nucleotides: TGTGCCAGCAGCTCCGACAGAGTGAACACTGAAGCTTTCTTT.

The table lists this clone with a few counts. V usage is TRBV30 and J usage is TRBJ1-2; D perhaps matches TRBD1 (6 bases). V was clipped by 3 bases and J by 6 bases, with 17 bases between them. The length of the CDR3 is 14 residues. Looked up from germline, CDR1 is GTSNPN and CDR2 is SVGIG (reference sequence). The CDR3 nucleotides read TGTGCCTGGAGAAGTCGCAGGGGAATTGATGGCTACACCTTC. This translates into CAWRSRRGIDGYTF.

This clone came up a few times. The rearrangement uses TRBV18 and TRBJ1-4; D unclear. V lost 4 bases and J lost 2, with 5 bases in between. The CDR3 has 13 residues. Germline V lookup: CDR1 KGHSH, CDR2 LQKENI. The chain's CDR3 is CASSLTTNEKLFF. The CDR3 region has the DNA TGTGCCAGCTCACTTACCACTAATGAAAAACTGTTTTTT. The full variable domain, rest sourced from reference TRBV18 and TRBJ1-4, is NAGVMQNPRHLVRRRGQEARLRCSPMKGHSHVYWYRQLPEEGLKFMVYLQKENIIDESGMPKERFSAEFPKEGPSILRIQQVVRGDSAAYFCASSLTTNEKLFFGSGTQLSVL.

This chain joins TRBV28 and TRBJ1-2; D remains ambiguous. The CDR3 length is 12 residues. Trimming removed 2 bases at V and 7 bases at J, with 8 bases between. Germline V gives CDR1 MDHEN, CDR2 SYDVKM. The CDR3 bases are TGTGCCAGCAGTTTAACGGGAAGTGGCTACACCTTC. Protein sequence: CASSLTGSGYTF.

The J gene is TRBJ2-3, the V gene TRBV5-1; D ambiguous. Trimming left V 5 bases short and J 0 bases short, with 13 bases between. Germline V gene data show CDR1 as SGHRS and CDR2 as YFSETQ. This CDR3 region has 15 residues. The DNA for the CDR3 is TGCGCCAGCAGTTCTCAATCGGGCAGCACAGATACGCAGTATTTT. The encoded protein is CASSSQSGSTDTQYF.